This T cell receptor beta chain emerged from a study of T cell responses to AZD1222 COVID-19 vaccine. Germline assignment: CDR1 LGHDT and CDR2 YNNKEL (reference sequence). This CDR3 spans 13 amino acids. V lost 3 bases to trimming and J lost 4 bases, with 6 bases between them. Produced via immunoSEQ multiplex PCR; TCRdb's table is partial and in-frame only. The data contain about 120,000 clones, 80% to 90% of them seen just once; the ten biggest clones take up over 8%. This receptor was obtained from an adult in good health. The chain uses TRBV3-1 (or the pseudogene TRBV3-2) and TRBJ2-2; D is ambiguous. The sample here was peripheral blood, taken on day 0 of AZD1222 vaccination. In DNA form, the CDR3 reads TGTGCCAGCAGCCAGGTCAGCACCGGGGAGCTGTTTTTT. Its protein product is CASSQVSTGELFF.